Below are 17 T cell receptor beta chains sequenced from a single sample in a study of shared clonotypes between healthy human individuals. Assay used: immunoSEQ multiplex PCR; TCRdb lists only in-frame clones, some missing. Of a few million clones in the sample, more than 80% were seen once. The sequenced material came from naive CD4+ T cells sorted from blood. Subset reported: CD45RA+ positively selected. All receptors come from a man aged 18-30 years in good health.

V and J are TRBV5-1 and TRBJ2-3; 12 nucleotides align to TRBD2. Per germline, CDR1 SGHRS and CDR2 YFSETQ. The V and J ends lost 4 bases and 6 bases, in that order; junction bases with no gene match: 9. This CDR3 spans 16 amino acids. CDR3 in DNA: TGCGCCAGCAGCCCTCCGCTAGCGGGGGGGCCGGATACGCAGTATTTT. This encodes CASSPPLAGGPDTQYF.

The chain is built from TRBV30 and TRBJ2-3; possible D gene TRBD2, 5 bases. The CDR3 consists of 17 residues. Trimming pared 7 bases from V and 4 bases from J, leaving 27 bases between. Germline V gene data show CDR1 as GTSNPN and CDR2 as SVGIG (reference sequence). In nucleotides, the CDR3 is TGTGCCTTCACACACGGCCGGAGGCAGGTCGGGGCAGATACGCAGTATTTT. Its protein product is CAFTHGRRQVGADTQYF.

Remarks on this clone: The same CDR3 can be traced to other DNA sequences in this sample. The rearrangement joins TRBV6-1 to TRBJ1-1, with D tentatively TRBD1 (6 bases). The ends were cut back, 1 base at V and 1 base at J, with 7 bases in the middle. This CDR3 contains 14 residues. CDR1 MNHNS and CDR2 SASEGT come from the germline V gene. CDR3 DNA: TGTGCCAGCAGTGAAGTAGGGGGGAACACTGAAGCTTTCTTT. This encodes CASSEVGGNTEAFF.

The gene calls are TRBV10-2 and TRBJ1-5; 8 positions match TRBD1. The CDR3 length is 13 residues. V lost 5 bases and J lost 5; bases outside the gene matches: 2. CDR1 and CDR2 from the germline V gene are WSHSY and SAAADI. CDR3 in DNA: TGCGCCAGCAGTTCACAGGGGGATCAGCCCCAGCATTTT. This codes for CASSSQGDQPQHF.

In this sample, this clone turned up once. V is TRBV7-6 and J is TRBJ1-1; 9 nucleotides agree with TRBD1. Germline V gene data show CDR1 as SGHVS and CDR2 as FNYEAQ. Germline trimming cut 6 bases from V and 2 bases from J; bases unmatched to any gene: 10. The CDR3 spans 16 residues. CDR3 sequence: CASSQETGGFNTEAFF. The CDR3 nucleotides are TGTGCCAGCAGTCAAGAGACAGGGGGTTTCAACACTGAAGCTTTCTTT.

This rearrangement joins TRBV10-3 to TRBJ2-7; 10 nucleotides match TRBD2. Losses at the gene ends were 3 bases for V and 2 bases for J; bases not matched to a gene: 13. The CDR3 has 18 residues. Germline CDR1 ENHRY, CDR2 SYGVKD. The CDR3 bases are TGTGCCATCAGTGATCGTTCTAGCGGGAGCGCCACCACCTACGAGCAGTACTTC. Translated: CAISDRSSGSATTYEQYF.

The chain recombines TRBV19 with TRBJ2-1; possibly TRBD2 for D (6 bases). Trimming shortened V by 5 bases and J by 6 bases, and 14 bases separated the two germline ends. Germline V gene lookup returns CDR1 LNHDA and CDR2 SQIVND (reference sequence). The CDR3 has 14 residues. CDR3 region: CASSPRLGINEQFF. Written as DNA, the CDR3 is TGTGCCAGTAGTCCGAGACTAGGGATCAATGAGCAGTTCTTC.

V is TRBV4-2 and J is TRBJ1-2, with a possible D match to TRBD1 (5 bases). The germline V gene encodes CDR1 LGHNA and CDR2 YNFKEQ. With 5 bases removed from V and 8 bases from J, the gap between germline ends came to 12 bases. The CDR3 has 12 amino acids. This chain's CDR3 is CASSFQEGGYTF. In DNA form, the CDR3 reads TGTGCCAGCAGCTTTCAGGAGGGGGGCTACACCTTC.

A word on this clone: Other DNA variants within this sample encode the same CDR3. The chain is built from TRBV2 and TRBJ2-3; the match to TRBD1 covers 8 bases. Germline V gene lookup returns CDR1 SNHLY and CDR2 FYNNEI. This CDR3 contains 14 residues. V gave up 6 bases and J gave up 0 bases; unmatched junction bases: 2. Here the CDR3 reads CASSGQGSTDTQYF. The CDR3 nucleotides read TGTGCCAGCAGCGGACAGGGTAGCACAGATACGCAGTATTTT.

The gene calls are TRBV18 and TRBJ1-2; D may be TRBD1 (6 bases). Germline loops: CDR1 KGHSH, CDR2 LQKENI. This CDR3 has 14 residues. Deletions cut 5 bases from V and 6 bases from J, with 16 bases between. CDR3 sequence (DNA): TGTGCCAGCTCATCTACAGGGTATCGGAATGGCTACACCTTC. It specifies CASSSTGYRNGYTF.

This clone was counted once. The chain links TRBV19 to TRBJ2-1, with TRBD2 matching over 13 bases. Germline-derived CDR1 and CDR2 are LNHDA and SQIVND (reference sequence). The junction had 10 bases not matched to a gene; V was cut back by 1 base and J by 7 bases. This CDR3 is 18 amino acids long. The CDR3 nucleotides are TGTGCCAGTAGTATAGCCTTACTAGCGGGGGGGTTTCTGAATGAGCAGTTCTTC. It translates to CASSIALLAGGFLNEQFF.

This chain connects TRBV25-1 to TRBJ1-5; 8 nucleotides line up with TRBD1. CDR1 is MGHDK, CDR2 SYGVNS, per germline. J lost 3 bases, V lost 4 bases, and 2 bases had no gene match. The CDR3 length is 14 residues. The CDR3 region has the DNA TGTGCCAGCAGTGTGACAGGGGTCAATCAGCCCCAGCATTTT. Its protein product is CASSVTGVNQPQHF.

The chain is built from TRBV6-5 and TRBJ1-6; perhaps TRBD1 as D (5 bases). The germline V gene encodes CDR1 MNHEY and CDR2 SVGAGI. Trimming stripped 8 bases from V and 10 bases from J, with 12 bases between. The CDR3 extends over 12 amino acids. CDR3 nucleotide sequence: TGTGCCAGCCGGGACGGAGCCTCACCCCTCCACTTT. It specifies CASRDGASPLHF.

The CDR3 reads CASSMDTSGEQFF. CDR3 bases: TGTGCCAGTAGTATGGACACTAGCGGTGAGCAGTTCTTC. The chain combines TRBV19 with TRBJ2-1; 8 bases are shared with TRBD2. Unmatched junction bases numbered 4, after V lost 3 bases and J lost 9 bases. This CDR3 spans 13 amino acids. CDR1 is LNHDA, CDR2 SQIVND, per germline (reference sequence).

This sequence joins TRBV9 and TRBJ2-7; 9 bases are shared with TRBD2. The V and J ends lost 4 bases and 5 bases, in that order; junction bases with no gene match: 22. Germline V gene lookup returns CDR1 SGDLS and CDR2 YYNGEE. The CDR3 is 19 residues long. DNA for the CDR3: TGTGCCAGCAGCCGAGGGGCGGCAGCGGGGGGCGTCAATCGCGACGAGCAGTACTTC. Amino acid sequence: CASSRGAAAGGVNRDEQYF.

The V gene is TRBV7-9, the J gene TRBJ1-1, with 11 positions matching TRBD1. V dropped 5 bases and J dropped 1; count of bases not matched to a gene: 9. CDR1 is SEHNR and CDR2 is FQNEAQ in the germline V gene (reference sequence). The CDR3 has 17 residues. The CDR3 region has the DNA TGTGCCAGCAGCCTAGGACAGGGGGCTGTGGGGAACACTGAAGCTTTCTTT. It encodes CASSLGQGAVGNTEAFF.

The rearrangement links TRBV28 to TRBJ2-1; 7 bases are shared with TRBD2. In germline, CDR1 is MDHEN, CDR2 SYDVKM. The CDR3 runs to 14 residues. V lost 5 bases to trimming and J lost 12 bases; unmatched junction nucleotides: 13. The chain's CDR3 is CASSLRSPSGSQFF. Here the CDR3 DNA reads TGTGCCAGCAGTCTTAGATCCCCTAGCGGTTCGCAGTTCTTC. Filled out from reference TRBV28 and TRBJ2-1, the complete variable domain reads DVKVTQSSRYLVKRTGEKVFLECVQDMDHENMFWYRQDPGLGLRLIYFSYDVKMKEKGDIPEGYSVSREKKERFSLILESASTNQTSMYLCASSLRSPSGSQFFGPGTRLTVL.